What follows are 6 T cell receptor beta chains derived from one specimen sequenced in a study of Ad26.COV2.S vaccination and SARS-CoV-2 variants. Described treatment: around 19 received Ad26.COV2.S at low or high dose, single or two shots; roughly 5 received placebo; per-sample allocation not given. Samples were taken on day 63 after the first vaccine or placebo injection. Generated by immunoSEQ multiplex PCR, the TCRdb table keeps only in-frame clones and is missing some. The repertoire holds 300,000 to 400,000 clones, with about 85% as singletons. Sequencing was performed on peripheral blood, taken in a trial of Ad26.COV2.S vaccine versus placebo. These receptors were obtained from a person between 18 and 65 years old who received the Ad26.COV2.S COVID-19 vaccine or a placebo.

This chain joins TRBV5-1 and TRBJ2-1, with 7 bases matching TRBD2. From germline, CDR1 is SGHRS and CDR2 YFSETQ. The V and J ends lost 0 bases and 2 bases, in that order; junction bases with no gene match: 5. The CDR3 has 16 residues. The CDR3 sequence is CASSLGRLAAYNEQFF. CDR3 DNA sequence: TGCGCCAGCAGCTTGGGAAGACTAGCAGCCTACAATGAGCAGTTCTTC.

The V call is TRBV6-2 or TRBV6-3, the J call TRBJ2-7, with 11 bases that match TRBD2. The CDR3 runs to 18 residues. Germline lookup yields CDR1 MNHEY and CDR2 SVGEGT. Losses at the gene ends were 6 bases for V and 4 bases for J; bases not matched to a gene: 17. The CDR3 DNA sequence: TGTGCCAGCAGCTTGGACAAAACGAGGACTAGCGGGTATTACGAGCAGTACTTC. Protein sequence: CASSLDKTRTSGYYEQYF.

V and J are TRBV9 and TRBJ2-7, with a possible D match to TRBD2 (5 bases). CDR3 size: 16 residues. The V gene's germline CDR1 is SGDLS and CDR2 YYNGEE. Trimming cost V 3 bases and J 6 bases, with 22 bases left between them. The CDR3 DNA follows: TGTGCCAGCAGCGAACGGGGAGACTTGGGGTGGTCCGAGCAGTACTTC. This codes for CASSERGDLGWSEQYF.

The chain employs TRBV6-2 or TRBV6-3 and TRBJ1-1, with 7 bases identical to TRBD1. V lost 1 base, J lost 7 bases, and 6 bases stayed unmatched. The V gene's germline CDR1 is MNHEY and CDR2 SVGEGT. The CDR3 has 14 amino acids. This chain's CDR3 is CASSYWGQPFEAFF. Written as DNA, the CDR3 is TGTGCCAGCAGTTACTGGGGACAGCCCTTTGAAGCTTTCTTT.

The chain links TRBV5-1 to TRBJ2-1; D unclear. V was clipped by 2 bases and J by 5 bases, with 17 bases between them. The CDR3 spans 16 residues. CDR1 is SGHRS, CDR2 YFSETQ, per germline. As DNA, the CDR3 is TGCGCCAGCAGCTTCCAAGGTCTCGAGGTAAACAATGAGCAGTTCTTC. Its protein product is CASSFQGLEVNNEQFF. Full variable domain (rest looked up from reference TRBV5-1 and TRBJ2-1): KAGVTQTPRYLIKTRGQQVTLSCSPISGHRSVSWYQQTPGQGLQFLFEYFSETQRNKGNFPGRFSGRQFSNSRSEMNVSTLELGDSALYLCASSFQGLEVNNEQFFGPGTRLTVL.

The rearrangement uses TRBV11-3 and TRBJ2-1; 8 bases are a match to TRBD2. The ends lost 4 bases at V and 7 bases at J; junction bases unmatched: 15. This CDR3 comprises 17 residues. Germline CDR1 and CDR2: SGHNT and YENEEA. CDR3 sequence: CASSSGLGGRLLNEQFF. CDR3 DNA sequence: TGTGCCAGCAGCTCAGGACTGGGCGGGAGGCTATTGAATGAGCAGTTCTTC.